The 19 T cell receptor beta chains reported below all come from one sample, sequenced in a study of radiotherapy plus CTLA-4 blockade in lung cancer. Libraries were prepared by immunoSEQ multiplex PCR; TCRdb keeps only in-frame clonotypes and omits some of them. The table lists some 120,000 clones, 81% of them singletons. The specimen was peripheral blood, collected from a patient treated with radiotherapy plus ipilimumab. These receptors were obtained from a human donor with non-small cell lung cancer that progressed on radiotherapy plus ipilimumab. Some clones in this sample may be carry-over from other donors' samples.

This chain links TRBV5-1 with TRBJ1-1; D ambiguous. The germline V and J ends were trimmed by 4 bases and 4 bases, with 14 bases remaining between them. Germline lookup yields CDR1 SGHRS and CDR2 YFSETQ. This CDR3 is 14 amino acids long. The CDR3 spells CASSRTQQITEAFF. In DNA form, the CDR3 reads TGCGCCAGCAGCCGCACACAGCAGATCACTGAAGCTTTCTTT.

The chain has TRBV19 and TRBJ1-5, with D possibly being TRBD1 (6 bases). Trimming left V 7 bases short and J 9 bases short, with 13 bases between. The CDR3 loop spans 12 amino acids. The V gene's germline CDR1 is LNHDA and CDR2 SQIVND (reference sequence). CDR3 nucleotides: TGTGCCAGTACCACAGGGATACGGCCCCAGCATTTT. This encodes CASTTGIRPQHF.

This chain joins TRBV29-1 and TRBJ2-2; no clear D gene. Germline CDR1 and CDR2: SQVTM and ANQGSEA. V dropped 3 bases and J dropped 7 bases, with 12 bases sitting between them. The CDR3 has 13 amino acids. CDR3 region: CSVDPLDGGELFF. As DNA, the CDR3 is TGCAGCGTTGATCCCCTCGACGGCGGGGAGCTGTTTTTT.

This clone was observed a single time. V usage is TRBV4-3 and J usage is TRBJ1-2, with D maybe TRBD1 (5 bases). CDR1 is LGHNA and CDR2 is YSLEER in the germline V gene. This CDR3 is built from 15 residues. The V and J ends lost 3 bases and 2 bases respectively, with 13 bases between them. DNA of the CDR3: TGCGCCAGCAGCCACCTGGGACTCAGAAACTATGGCTACACCTTC. Translated: CASSHLGLRNYGYTF.

The chain couples TRBV27 to TRBJ2-3; 10 nucleotides agree with TRBD2. The CDR3 is made up of 20 amino acids. Germline V gives CDR1 MNHEY, CDR2 SMNVEV (reference sequence). The V gene end was trimmed by 1 base and the J gene end by 0 bases; junction bases not matched to a gene: 13. The CDR3 sequence: CASSLFGLAGALPSTDTQYF. For the CDR3, the DNA is TGTGCCAGCAGTTTATTCGGCCTAGCGGGGGCCCTGCCTAGCACAGATACGCAGTATTTT.

This clone occurred once. This chain uses TRBV5-1 with TRBJ1-1; TRBD1 might be the D (6 bases). CDR1 SGHRS and CDR2 YFSETQ come from the germline V gene. V lost 4 bases and J 4 bases, leaving 20 bases between the germline ends. This CDR3 contains 16 residues. The CDR3, as DNA: TGCGCCAGCAGCCCTGGACGAGGGGGTGGGGTCACTGAAGCTTTCTTT. Encoded protein: CASSPGRGGGVTEAFF.

V usage is TRBV5-1 and J usage is TRBJ1-5; tentatively, D is TRBD1 (6 bases). Germline V gives CDR1 SGHRS, CDR2 YFSETQ. With 5 bases removed from V and 5 bases from J, the gap between germline ends came to 20 bases. The CDR3 is 16 amino acids. The CDR3 loop is CASRRGWGADDQPQHF. Written as DNA, the CDR3 is TGCGCCAGCAGACGGGGGTGGGGGGCTGACGATCAGCCCCAGCATTTT.

The chain is built from TRBV4-1 and TRBJ2-2; 13 bases fit TRBD2. With V trimmed by 3 bases and J by 10 bases, 14 bases remained unmatched. This CDR3 comprises 18 residues. Germline V gene sequence: CDR1 MGHRA, CDR2 YSYEKL. The CDR3 region is CASSQELGLAGPRAELFF. For the CDR3, the DNA is TGCGCCAGCAGCCAGGAATTGGGACTAGCGGGGCCCCGAGCGGAGCTGTTTTTT.

V is TRBV9 and J is TRBJ1-3; perhaps TRBD1 as D (5 bases). Germline V gene lookup returns CDR1 SGDLS and CDR2 YYNGEE. CDR3 length equals 14 residues. Trimming removed 2 bases from V and 1 base from J, with 7 bases in between. CDR3 region: CASSVSGSGNTIYF. The CDR3 DNA follows: TGTGCCAGCAGCGTTTCAGGGTCTGGAAACACCATATATTTT.

This chain's CDR3 is CASSLGQGNPPWETQYF. CDR3 sequence (DNA): TGTGCCAGCAGCTTGGGGCAGGGGAACCCTCCCTGGGAGACCCAGTACTTC. The chain combines TRBV5-4 with TRBJ2-5; tentative D call: TRBD1 (6 bases). The germline V gene encodes CDR1 SGHNT and CDR2 YYREEE (reference sequence). CDR3 length equals 17 residues. Trimming took 0 bases from V and 5 from J, leaving 20 bases between them.

The chain has TRBV30 and TRBJ2-7, with D perhaps TRBD1 (6 bases). V lost 2 bases to trimming and J lost 4 bases, with 12 bases between them. The CDR3 totals 13 residues. From germline, CDR1 is GTSNPN and CDR2 SVGIG (reference sequence). The CDR3 nucleotides read TGTGCCTGGAGTCTACTCAGGGGATACGAGCAGTACTTC. It yields the protein CAWSLLRGYEQYF.

The chain uses TRBV5-4 and TRBJ1-4, with D tentatively TRBD1 (6 bases). The CDR3 contains 14 residues. V shed 3 bases and J shed 8 bases, with 14 bases lying between them. CDR1 is SGHNT, CDR2 YYREEE, per germline (reference sequence). The DNA of the CDR3 is TGTGCCAGCAGCTCGTCCCCCGACAGGGAAAAACTGTTTTTT. It codes for CASSSSPDREKLFF.

This chain connects TRBV6-5 to TRBJ1-5, with TRBD1 matching 9 bases. The CDR3 has 13 residues. CDR1 MNHEY and CDR2 SVGAGI come from the germline V gene. V shed 6 bases, J shed 7 bases, and the junction held 4 bases outside the gene matches. The CDR3 region has the DNA TGTGCCAGCAGGGACAGGGGAGGGCAGCCCCAGCATTTT. Translating it yields CASRDRGGQPQHF.

The CDR3 here is CASSMTGLYSNQPQHF. The CDR3, as DNA: TGTGCCAGCAGTATGACAGGGCTGTATAGCAATCAGCCCCAGCATTTT. The rearrangement uses TRBV28 and TRBJ1-5; 7 bases line up with TRBD1. This CDR3 region has 16 residues. CDR1 is MDHEN, CDR2 SYDVKM, per germline. V lost 5 bases, J lost 0 bases, and 7 bases stayed unmatched.

This clone was seen a few times. This could be a read error, since a much larger clone is one nucleotide away. Additional DNA sequences in this sample encode the identical CDR3. The rearrangement uses TRBV6-6 and TRBJ2-7; TRBD1 matches at 7 bases. After removal of 0 bases from V and 1 base from J, the junction contained 3 bases not matched to a gene. This CDR3 is 15 amino acids long. Looked up from germline, CDR1 is MNHNY and CDR2 is SVGAGI (reference sequence). Written as DNA, the CDR3 is TGTGCCAGCAGTTACTCGTCAGGGGGTTCCTACGAGCAGTACTTC. Its protein is CASSYSSGGSYEQYF.

There are a few counts of this clone. The rearrangement links TRBV6-1 to TRBJ2-3; D not certain. V was cut by 5 bases and J by 0 bases, with 9 bases left in between. The CDR3 runs to 14 residues. Germline values: CDR1 MNHNS, CDR2 SASEGT. DNA of the CDR3: TGTGCCAGCAGTACCCAGGCCAGCACAGATACGCAGTATTTT. Translated, it gives CASSTQASTDTQYF.

The chain is built from TRBV10-3 and TRBJ2-1; D might be TRBD2 (7 bases). V dropped 10 bases and J dropped 8 bases, with 15 bases sitting between them. Germline V gene lookup returns CDR1 ENHRY and CDR2 SYGVKD. The CDR3 loop spans 12 amino acids. The CDR3 DNA is TGTGCCACCTGGGGGGGGGCCCATGAGCAGTTCTTC. Encoded protein: CATWGGAHEQFF.

The V gene is TRBV10-3, the J gene TRBJ1-6; 8 nucleotides line up with TRBD1. Germline assignment: CDR1 ENHRY and CDR2 SYGVKD. The CDR3 totals 17 residues. J was trimmed by 9 bases and V by 3 bases; bases with no gene match: 13. CDR3 bases: TGTGCCATCAGTGACCTTACGCTCGGACAGGGTGGTTCACCCCTCCACTTT. Its protein is CAISDLTLGQGGSPLHF.

The CDR3 reads CASSVGTSGAYEQYF. The CDR3 DNA reads TGTGCCAGCAGCGTAGGGACTAGCGGTGCCTACGAGCAGTACTTC. The chain employs TRBV9 and TRBJ2-7; 10 bases are a match to TRBD2. The CDR3 covers 15 residues. CDR1 and CDR2 from the germline V gene are SGDLS and YYNGEE. The V segment lost 0 bases and the J segment 2 bases; nucleotides outside the gene matches: 2.